This TCR beta chain is from a study of cytomegalovirus exposure and HLA in healthy donors. Whole-study context: Counted in an early data release were about 85 million unique TCRs from HLA-typed donors. General study points: Through in vitro validation, three CMV-associated chains were shown to be specific for CMV antigens. Per a prior analysis, the majority of TCR beta V segments were productive roughly 87% or roughly 30% of the time.

PCR primers comprised 60 Vbeta and 13 Jbeta primers. Assay used: immunoSEQ multiplex PCR; TCRdb lists only in-frame clones, some missing. The sample includes about 140,000 clones, around 80% of them seen just once. The V end lost 4 bases, the J end lost 1 base, and 7 bases lay between the germline ends. Per germline, CDR1 SQVTM and CDR2 ANQGSEA. The CDR3 consists of 12 residues. For this clone: The antigen is not known.

This TCR came from a man aged 25-45 years in good health. Material for sequencing was PBMCs. This sequence joins TRBV29-1 and TRBJ1-1; D gene uncertain. In nucleotides, the CDR3 is TGCAGCGTTGGCAGAACGAACACTGAAGCTTTCTTT. Translating it yields CSVGRTNTEAFF.